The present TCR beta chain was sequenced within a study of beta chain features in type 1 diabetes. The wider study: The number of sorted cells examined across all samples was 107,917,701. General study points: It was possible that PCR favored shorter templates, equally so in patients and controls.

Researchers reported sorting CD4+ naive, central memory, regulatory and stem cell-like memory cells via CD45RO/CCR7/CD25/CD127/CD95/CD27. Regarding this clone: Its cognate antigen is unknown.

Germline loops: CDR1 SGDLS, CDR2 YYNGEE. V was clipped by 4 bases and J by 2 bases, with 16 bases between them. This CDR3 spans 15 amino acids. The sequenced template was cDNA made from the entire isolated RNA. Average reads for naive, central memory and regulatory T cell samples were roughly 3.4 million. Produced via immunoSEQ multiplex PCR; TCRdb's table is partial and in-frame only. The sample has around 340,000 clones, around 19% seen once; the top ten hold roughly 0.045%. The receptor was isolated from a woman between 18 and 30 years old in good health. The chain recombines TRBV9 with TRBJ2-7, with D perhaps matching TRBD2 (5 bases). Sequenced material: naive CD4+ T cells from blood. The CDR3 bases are TGTGCCAGCAGCCCCCGCGGGCGGGCAACCTACGAGCAGTACTTC. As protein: CASSPRGRATYEQYF.